The source of this TCR beta chain is a study of cytomegalovirus exposure and HLA in healthy donors. PCR amplification relied on 60 Vbeta primers (plus 13 Jbeta primers). Produced via immunoSEQ multiplex PCR; TCRdb's table is partial and in-frame only. The data contain over 150,000 clones, about 80% of them singletons. Germline trimming cut 1 base from V and 0 bases from J; bases unmatched to any gene: 5. The CDR3 runs 18 residues. In germline, CDR1 is GTSNPN, CDR2 SVGIG (reference sequence). V usage is TRBV30 and J usage is TRBJ2-3; 15 nucleotides agree with TRBD2. This clonotype was sampled from a woman aged 25 to 39 in good health and CMV-seronegative. The sample taken for sequencing was PBMCs. CDR3 sequence reads: CAWSGGLAGGTSTDTQYF. CDR3 sequence (DNA): TGTGCCTGGAGTGGGGGACTAGCGGGAGGCACAAGCACAGATACGCAGTATTTT. The full variable domain, in which reference TRBV30 and TRBJ2-3 provide the parts outside the CDR3, is SQTIHQWPATLVQPVGSPLSLECTVEGTSNPNLYWYRQAAGRGLQLLFYSVGIGQISSEVPQNLSASRPQDRQFILSSKKLLLSDSGFYLCAWSGGLAGGTSTDTQYFGPGTRLTVL.